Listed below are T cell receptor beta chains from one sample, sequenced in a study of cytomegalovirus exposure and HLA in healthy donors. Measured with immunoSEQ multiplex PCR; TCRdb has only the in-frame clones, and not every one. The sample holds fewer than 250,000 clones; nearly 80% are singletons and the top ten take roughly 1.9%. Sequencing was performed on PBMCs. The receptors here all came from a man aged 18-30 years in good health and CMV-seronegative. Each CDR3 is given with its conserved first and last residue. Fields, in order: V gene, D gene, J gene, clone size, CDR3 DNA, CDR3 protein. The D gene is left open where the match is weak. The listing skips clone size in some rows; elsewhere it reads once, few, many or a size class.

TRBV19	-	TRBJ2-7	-	TGTGCCAGTAAACGCGGGGACAGCTCCTACGAGCAGTACTTC	CASKRGDSSYEQYF
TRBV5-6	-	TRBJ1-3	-	TGTGCCAGCAGCTTGGGAACTACGCTAGCTGGAAACACCATATATTTT	CASSLGTTLAGNTIYF
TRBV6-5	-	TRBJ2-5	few	TGTGCCAGCAGTTACTCGGCGGGGGCAGAGACCCAGTACTTC	CASSYSAGAETQYF
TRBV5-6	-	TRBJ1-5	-	TGTGCCAGCAGCTGGGGGCCGAGTAGCAATCAGCCCCAGCATTTT	CASSWGPSSNQPQHF
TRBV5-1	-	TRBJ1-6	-	TGCGCCAGCAGCTTGGCCGGGGGGGCGCACGATTCACCCCTCCACTTT	CASSLAGGAHDSPLHF
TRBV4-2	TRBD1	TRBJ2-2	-	TGTGCCAGCAGCCAAGATGTTTCCCCAGGGGGCGCGAGCGGGGAGCTGTTTTTT	CASSQDVSPGGASGELFF
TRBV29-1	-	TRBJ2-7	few	TGCAGCGTCCTTGGCCGCACCACCTACGAGCAGTACTTC	CSVLGRTTYEQYF
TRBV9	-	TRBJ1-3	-	TGTGCCAGCAGCGTGATCAGCTCTGGAAACACCATATATTTT	CASSVISSGNTIYF
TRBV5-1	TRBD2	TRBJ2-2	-	TGCGCCAGCAGCTTCCGGGGGGGAGACACCGGGGAGCTGTTTTTT	CASSFRGGDTGELFF
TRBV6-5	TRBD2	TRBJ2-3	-	TGTGCCAGCAGTTCCGGACTAGCGGTCACAGATACGCAGTATTTT	CASSSGLAVTDTQYF
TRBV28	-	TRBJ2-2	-	TGTGCCAGCAGTTCTCCTAGCGAGACCGGGGAGCTGTTTTTT	CASSSPSETGELFF
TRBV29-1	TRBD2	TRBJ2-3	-	TGCAGCTCGGGACTAGCGGGGGCTGCCGATACGCAGTATTTT	CSSGLAGAADTQYF
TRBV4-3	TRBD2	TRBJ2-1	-	TGCGCCAGCAGCCAAGAGACTAGCAATTCCTACAATGAGCAGTTCTTC	CASSQETSNSYNEQFF
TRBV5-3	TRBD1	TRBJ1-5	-	TGTGCCAGAAGCCAACTCGGACAGGACAGGGGCAATCAGCCCCAGCATTTT	CARSQLGQDRGNQPQHF
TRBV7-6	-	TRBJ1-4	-	TGTGCCAGCAGGGGGGGGGAATCAACTAATGAAAAACTGTTTTTT	CASRGGESTNEKLFF